This TCR beta chain was captured by sequencing in a study of T cell changes during pregnancy in multiple sclerosis. This clone was seen a single time. Repertoires were generated with immunoSEQ multiplex PCR, while TCRdb's copy carries only in-frame clones and drops some. The data show tens of thousands of clones, around nine tenths seen once. The material was CD4+ T cells from peripheral blood mononuclear cells, obtained in the first trimester of pregnancy. The clonotype originates from a female donor in good health, enrolled as a control in a pregnancy study.

This CDR3 is CASSLSVRYNEQFF. DNA for the CDR3: TGTGCCAGCAGCTTGTCGGTCCGATATAATGAGCAGTTCTTC. The genes are TRBV11-2 and TRBJ2-1; D is ambiguous. Germline loops: CDR1 SGHAT, CDR2 FQNNGV. CDR3 length: 14 residues. V was shortened by 3 bases and J by 7 bases, with 13 bases between the two germline ends.